The clone carrying this T cell receptor beta chain was seen at least ten times. The target antigen is unknown. The junction departs from germline at one end; a sequencing error may be responsible. Assay used: immunoSEQ multiplex PCR; TCRdb lists only in-frame clones, some missing. There are about 30,000 clones in the sample, none observed a single time. This CDR3 contains 13 residues. Germline V gives CDR1 SNHLY, CDR2 FYNNEI. This entry belongs to a study of T cells after posttransplantation cyclophosphamide. The study, taken as a whole, reports: Later post-transplant blood repertoires were often dominated by donor CD8+ memory clones. After PTCy, TRB diversity resembled that of CNI/methotrexate controls. TRB overlap between skin or GI tissue T cells and blood was limited.

On the day of bone marrow donation, the related graft donor provided peripheral blood. Material for sequencing was PBMCs. This clonotype was obtained from an older woman in good health, CMV-negative, and a related stem cell transplant donor. The rearrangement uses TRBV2 and TRBJ2-1; 10 positions agree with TRBD2. The CDR3 loop is CASSEPSGRAMVF. The DNA of the CDR3 is TGTGCCAGCAGTGAGCCCAGCGGGAGGGCCATGGTCTTC.